This T cell receptor beta chain was identified during a study of T cell changes during pregnancy in multiple sclerosis. Sequenced by immunoSEQ multiplex PCR; TCRdb stores in-frame clones only, minus some. The table has 20,000 to 25,000 clones, roughly 89% seen once. Germline-derived CDR1 and CDR2 are LGHNA and YSLEER. With V trimmed by 1 base and J by 8 bases, 13 bases remained unmatched. This CDR3 has 18 residues. Here the sequenced sample was CD8+ T cells from peripheral blood mononuclear cells, taken in the first trimester of pregnancy. This receptor was taken from a female donor with multiple sclerosis, enrolled in a pregnancy study. The gene calls are TRBV4-3 and TRBJ2-1, with TRBD2 matching over 11 bases. The CDR3: CASSQVVTLLAGAYEQFF. In DNA, the CDR3 is TGCGCCAGCAGCCAAGTTGTAACGCTACTAGCGGGAGCATATGAGCAGTTCTTC.